This T cell receptor (beta chain) was observed in a study of memory CD4+ T cells and cytomegalovirus serostatus. Study-level findings and limits: Suggested: most of the CMV-linked TCR signature lies in CD4+ memory cells.

The germline V gene has CDR1 SGHTA and CDR2 FQGNSA. The V and J ends lost 2 bases and 7 bases respectively, with 12 bases between them. This CDR3 has 15 residues. Produced via immunoSEQ multiplex PCR; TCRdb's table is partial and in-frame only. The sample consists of fewer than 40,000 clones, about three quarters of them appearing once. Single viable CD3+CD4+CD8-CD45RO+ cells were sorted as the memory CD4+ T cells. Note on this clone: Its antigen is still unknown.

This clonotype was obtained from an adult in good health and CMV-seronegative. The sequenced sample consisted of memory CD4+ T cells from blood. The V call is TRBV7-2, the J call TRBJ1-6; possible D gene TRBD1, 6 bases. The CDR3 DNA follows: TGTGCCAGCAGCTTAAATAGGGGGGAGAATTCACCCCTCCACTTT. Protein: CASSLNRGENSPLHF.